The T cell receptor (beta chain) described here comes from a study of cytomegalovirus exposure and HLA in healthy donors. The PCR made use of 60 Vbeta and 13 Jbeta primers. Per the original data handling: Approximately 11 million shared chains were among the roughly 78 million unique TCR beta chains that a later analysis counted. The assay was immunoSEQ multiplex PCR, and TCRdb's table has in-frame clones only and misses some. The V and J calls and clone size come from that table; D and trimming were worked out from the DNA. Among 150,000 to 200,000 clones listed, around 85% were seen once. Study-level findings and limits: Most of the CMV-associated TCR beta chains (in a later analysis) appeared to be HLA-restricted. Most TCR sequences were uncommon, yet certain public TCRs appeared in many donors. Presence/absence analyses assumed roughly uniform sequencing depth across donors.

As regards this clone: Its antigen is currently unknown.

Trimming cost V 2 bases and J 4 bases; bases outside gene matches: 12. In germline, CDR1 is SGDLS, CDR2 YYNGEE. This CDR3 has 17 amino acids. The chain recombines TRBV9 with TRBJ2-1; 7 bases map to TRBD2. The sample comprised PBMCs. The receptor comes from a man aged 18 to 30 in good health and CMV-seronegative. The chain's CDR3 is CASSVGGGRGVYNEQFF. CDR3 DNA sequence: TGTGCCAGCAGCGTGGGGGGAGGGCGCGGGGTTTACAATGAGCAGTTCTTC.